This T cell receptor (beta chain) derives from a study of Ad26.COV2.S vaccination and SARS-CoV-2 variants. Overall study results and limits: A substantial breadth of spike-specific CD8+ and CD4+ T cell responses after vaccination has been reported. Measures of TCR breadth and depth may have fallen short of total T cell responses.

There are 15 residues in the CDR3. Germline values: CDR1 LGHNA, CDR2 YSLEER. Trimming took 4 bases from V and 11 from J, leaving 21 bases between them. Details on this clone: Its antigen is as yet unknown.

Method: immunoSEQ multiplex PCR; TCRdb's copy keeps in-frame clones and lacks some. The sample consists of about 350,000 clones, less than 90% of them appearing once. The treatment was: some 20 received Ad26.COV2.S at low or high dose, single or two shots; several received placebo; per-sample allocation not given. Sampling occurred on day 63 after the first vaccine or placebo injection. This person who donated was an adult of 18-55 years in Boston. Participants' vaccine, an Ad26 vector, delivered Wuhan-strain SARS-CoV-2 spike. The source material was peripheral blood, sampled in a trial of Ad26.COV2.S vaccine versus placebo. This chain uses TRBV4-3 with TRBJ2-1; no reliable D call. This TCR was recovered from a person between 18 and 65 years old who received the Ad26.COV2.S COVID-19 vaccine or a placebo. The CDR3 sequence: CASSPDPREQNKQFF. The CDR3 region has the DNA TGCGCCAGCAGCCCCGACCCCCGCGAACAAAACAAGCAGTTCTTC.